These T cell receptor beta chains were read from a single sample in a study of shared clonotypes between healthy human individuals. TCRdb keeps only in-frame clones here, not all; method: immunoSEQ multiplex PCR. The sample lists 400,000 to 600,000 clones; roughly 77% were seen once. Material: PBMCs. Receptors originate from a woman aged 40 to 49 in good health. Some clones in this sample may be carry-over from other donors' samples. Both conserved end residues are part of each CDR3. The D gene is left open where the match is weak. Some rows mark clone size as missing; the rest say once, few, many or name a class of expanded clone.

abundance	d_gene	v_gene	j_gene	CDR3nt	CDR3aa
NA	NA	TRBV6-5	TRBJ2-2	TGTGCCAGCAGGGGGGACCCGCAATCCGGGGAGCTGTTTTTT	CASRGDPQSGELFF
NA	TRBD1	TRBV6-5	TRBJ2-7	TGTGCCAGCAGTTACTCGGACAGGGCAACCTACGAGCAGTACTTC	CASSYSDRATYEQYF
NA	NA	TRBV18	TRBJ1-1	TGTGCCTCCCAATGGGGGGAGACTGAAGCTTTCTTT	CASQWGETEAFF
NA	TRBD2	TRBV7-2	TRBJ2-1	TGTGCCAGCAGCCACACTAGCGGGACGAACTACAATGAGCAGTTCTTC	CASSHTSGTNYNEQFF
NA	NA	TRBV7-8	TRBJ2-1	TGTGCCAGCAGCTTAGTCCGGGAGAGACAGTTCTTC	CASSLVRERQFF
NA	NA	TRBV28	TRBJ1-1	TGTGCCAGCAGTTTATCGGCGGGGGGGGCTTTCTTT	CASSLSAGGAFF
once	TRBD1	TRBV19	TRBJ2-4	TGTGCCAGTAGTATGCCCCTACAGGGGGCCAAAAACATTCAGTACTTC	CASSMPLQGAKNIQYF
NA	TRBD1	TRBV2	TRBJ2-7	TGTGCCAGCAGTTCCTCCGGGACAGGGGGCTACTACGAGCAGTACTTC	CASSSSGTGGYYEQYF
NA	NA	TRBV15	TRBJ1-5	TGTGCCACCAGCAGGCGACAACCAAATCAGCCCCAGCATTTT	CATSRRQPNQPQHF
NA	NA	TRBV27	TRBJ1-1	TGTGCCAGCAGTTCCCCGATGACCCTGAACACTGAAGCTTTCTTT	CASSSPMTLNTEAFF
few	TRBD2	TRBV18	TRBJ2-1	TGTGCCAGCTCACAACTACTAGCGGGAGTATCAAATGAGCAGTTCTTC	CASSQLLAGVSNEQFF
few	TRBD1	TRBV18	TRBJ2-7	TGTGCCAGCTCACTAGGGACAGGTATCGACGAGCAGTACTTC	CASSLGTGIDEQYF
NA	TRBD2	TRBV7-2	TRBJ2-3	TGTGCCAGCAGCGTCCTAGCGGGACACTGGGGCACAGATACGCAGTATTTT	CASSVLAGHWGTDTQYF
many	NA	TRBV4-3	TRBJ2-6	TGCGCCAGCAGCCAAGATAAGGGGTCTGGGGCCAACGTCCTGACTTTC	CASSQDKGSGANVLTF